This record concerns one T cell receptor (beta chain) sequence. Its antigen is still unknown. Germline and junction disagree at one end, which may indicate a read error. Other DNA variants within this sample encode the same CDR3. Germline V CDR1 and CDR2: PRHDT, FYEKMQ (reference sequence). The length of the CDR3 is 17 residues. This sample was taken from a study of cytomegalovirus exposure and HLA in healthy donors. Study in general: Assignment to the Caucasian-associated ancestry cluster applied to around 80% of the approximately 420 genotyped donors.

Whole-study results and caveats: Using the classifier, cytomegalovirus status was reportedly diagnosed with high specificity and sensitivity. It was in a later analysis that TCR association rates were seen to vary by HLA locus, highest for DRB1 and lowest for HLA-C.

The PCR contained 60 Vbeta and 13 Jbeta primers. TCRdb's copy holds only in-frame clones and misses some; the assay was immunoSEQ multiplex PCR. The repertoire holds around 120,000 clones, roughly four fifths seen once, with approximately 2.8% in the top ten. The source material was PBMCs. The chain combines TRBV13 with TRBJ2-4, with 7 positions matching TRBD2. The source of this sequence is a boy between 2 and 10 years old in good health and CMV-seronegative. The CDR3: CASSFNRGSGVNNIQYF. The CDR3, as DNA: TGTGCCAGCAGCTTCAACCGCGGGAGTGGGGTAAATAACATTCAGTATTTC.